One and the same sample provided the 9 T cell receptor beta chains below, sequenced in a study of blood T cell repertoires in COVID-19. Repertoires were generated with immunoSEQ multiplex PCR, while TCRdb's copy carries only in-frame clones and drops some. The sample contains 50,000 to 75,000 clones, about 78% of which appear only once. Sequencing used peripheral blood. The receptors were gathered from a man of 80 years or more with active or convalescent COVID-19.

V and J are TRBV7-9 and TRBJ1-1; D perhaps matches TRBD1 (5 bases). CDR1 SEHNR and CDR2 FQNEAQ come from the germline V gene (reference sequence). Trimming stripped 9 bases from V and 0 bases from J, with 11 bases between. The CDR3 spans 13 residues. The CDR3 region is CARSGDLNTEAFF. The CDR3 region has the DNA TGTGCCAGAAGTGGGGACTTGAACACTGAAGCTTTCTTT.

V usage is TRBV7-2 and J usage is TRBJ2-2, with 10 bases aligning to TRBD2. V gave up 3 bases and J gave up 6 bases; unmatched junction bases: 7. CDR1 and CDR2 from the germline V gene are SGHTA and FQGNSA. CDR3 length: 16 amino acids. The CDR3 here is CASSLLAGAGSGELFF. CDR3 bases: TGTGCCAGCAGCTTGCTAGCGGGAGCAGGATCCGGGGAGCTGTTTTTT.

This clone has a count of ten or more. The CDR3 region has the DNA TGCGCCAGCAGCCTGGGACTAGCGGGAGGCGAGCAGTACTTC. Encoded protein: CASSLGLAGGEQYF. V is TRBV4-3 and J is TRBJ2-7; 15 positions agree with TRBD2. Trimming removed 4 bases from V and 6 bases from J; junction bases left unmatched: 1. CDR1 is LGHNA, CDR2 YSLEER, per germline. CDR3 size: 14 residues.

The CDR3 DNA reads as TGTGCCAGCAGTTTACCGGGGATTGGCGGGGAGCTGTTTTTT. Protein: CASSLPGIGGELFF. The rearrangement uses TRBV27 and TRBJ2-2; D possibly corresponds to TRBD2 (5 bases). Trimming stripped 2 bases from V and 7 bases from J, with 11 bases between. The CDR3 contains 14 residues. Germline V gives CDR1 MNHEY, CDR2 SMNVEV (reference sequence).

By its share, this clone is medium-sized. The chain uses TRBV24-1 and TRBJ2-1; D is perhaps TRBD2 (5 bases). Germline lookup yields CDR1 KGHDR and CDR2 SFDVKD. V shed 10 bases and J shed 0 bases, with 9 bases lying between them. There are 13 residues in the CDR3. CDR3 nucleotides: TGTGCCACACGGGAAAGCTCCTACAATGAGCAGTTCTTC. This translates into CATRESSYNEQFF.

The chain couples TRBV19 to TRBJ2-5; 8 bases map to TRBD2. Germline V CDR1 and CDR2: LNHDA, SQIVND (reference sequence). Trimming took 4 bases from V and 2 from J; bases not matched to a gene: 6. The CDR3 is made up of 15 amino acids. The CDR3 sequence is CASSTAAGDQETQYF. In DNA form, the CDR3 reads TGTGCCAGTAGTACCGCAGCGGGGGATCAAGAGACCCAGTACTTC.

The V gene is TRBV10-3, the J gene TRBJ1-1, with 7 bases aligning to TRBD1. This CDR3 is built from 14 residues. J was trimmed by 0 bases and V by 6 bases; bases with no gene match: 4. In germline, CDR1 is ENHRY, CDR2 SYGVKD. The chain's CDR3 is CAIRPGQMNTEAFF. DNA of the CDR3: TGTGCCATCAGGCCGGGACAGATGAACACTGAAGCTTTCTTT.

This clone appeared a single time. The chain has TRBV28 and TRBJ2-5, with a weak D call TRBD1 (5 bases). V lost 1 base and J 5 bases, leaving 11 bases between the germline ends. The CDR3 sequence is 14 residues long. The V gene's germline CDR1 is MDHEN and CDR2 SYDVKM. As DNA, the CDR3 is TGTGCCAGCAGTTTATCAGGGTTTCCGGAGACCCAGTACTTC. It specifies CASSLSGFPETQYF.

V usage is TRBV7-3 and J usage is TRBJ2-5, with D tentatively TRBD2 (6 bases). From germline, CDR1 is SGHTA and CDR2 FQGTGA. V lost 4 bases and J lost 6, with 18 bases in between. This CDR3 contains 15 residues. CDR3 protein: CASSSPSVPGQTQYF. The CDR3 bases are TGTGCCAGCAGCTCCCCTAGCGTCCCGGGACAGACCCAGTACTTC.